One sample yielded the 29 T cell receptor beta chains listed below, sequenced in a study of cytomegalovirus exposure and HLA in healthy donors. The protocol was immunoSEQ multiplex PCR, while the TCRdb copy is restricted to in-frame clones and leaves out a portion. Of under 95,000 clones listed, approximately 94% are singletons. The sample comprised PBMCs. Receptors originate from a woman aged 18-29 years in good health and CMV-seropositive.

CDR3 DNA sequence: TGTGCCAGCAGTCTAAAAGCCTTAAGGGGTGAAAAACTGTTTTTT. Translated: CASSLKALRGEKLFF. The genes are TRBV27 and TRBJ1-4, with TRBD1 as a possible D gene (5 bases). In germline, CDR1 is MNHEY, CDR2 SMNVEV (reference sequence). The CDR3 is 15 residues long. Trimming pared 5 bases from V and 7 bases from J, leaving 17 bases between.

The rearrangement joins TRBV28 to TRBJ2-7, with a tentative D call TRBD1 (6 bases). The CDR3 has 15 residues. Per germline, CDR1 MDHEN and CDR2 SYDVKM. V was shortened by 5 bases and J by 4 bases, with 18 bases between the two germline ends. The CDR3 reads CASSGGQTVEYEQYF. The CDR3 DNA sequence: TGTGCCAGCAGTGGCGGACAGACCGTAGAGTACGAGCAGTACTTC.

The rearrangement joins TRBV14 to TRBJ1-1, with a weak D call TRBD1 (6 bases). The germline V gene encodes CDR1 SGHDN and CDR2 FVKESK. The CDR3 covers 14 residues. V lost 4 bases to trimming and J lost 1 base, with 10 bases between them. The chain's CDR3 is CASSPRTANTEAFF. The CDR3 coding sequence is TGTGCCAGCAGCCCTAGGACAGCGAACACTGAAGCTTTCTTT.

The rearrangement uses TRBV5-1 and TRBJ1-1; D might be TRBD1 (5 bases). This CDR3 contains 14 residues. V lost 4 bases and J 4 bases, leaving 14 bases between the germline ends. Germline CDR1 reads SGHRS; CDR2 reads YFSETQ. CDR3 sequence reads: CASSPWMGRTEAFF. The CDR3 nucleotides read TGCGCCAGCAGCCCCTGGATGGGGCGCACTGAAGCTTTCTTT.

The chain joins TRBV10-3 to TRBJ1-2, with unresolved D. The germline V and J ends were trimmed by 1 base and 6 bases, with 12 bases remaining between them. The germline V gene has CDR1 ENHRY and CDR2 SYGVKD. CDR3 size: 14 residues. The chain's CDR3 is CAISELTHRDGYTF. CDR3 nucleotide sequence: TGTGCCATCAGTGAGTTGACCCACCGGGATGGCTACACCTTC.

This chain connects TRBV7-9 to TRBJ1-2; 9 bases match TRBD1. Germline V lookup: CDR1 SEHNR, CDR2 FQNEAQ (reference sequence). The CDR3 is made up of 13 amino acids. With 4 bases clipped from V and 7 bases from J, the junction kept 4 bases outside the gene matches. CDR3: CASSSQTGGGYTF. CDR3 DNA sequence: TGTGCCAGCAGCTCCCAGACAGGGGGTGGCTACACCTTC.

This clone was detected a few times. The chain is built from TRBV29-1 and TRBJ1-1, with 9 bases matching TRBD1. The V gene's germline CDR1 is SQVTM and CDR2 ANQGSEA. Trimming took 7 bases from V and 2 from J; bases not matched to a gene: 11. The CDR3 spans 15 residues. CDR3 sequence reads: CSAQTGTGINTEAFF. The CDR3 DNA reads TGCAGCGCACAGACCGGGACAGGGATCAACACTGAAGCTTTCTTT.

As DNA, the CDR3 is TGTGCCAGCAGCTTGAGCGGGGGGGCTGGCGGGGAGCTGTTTTTT. It is translated as CASSLSGGAGGELFF. The chain uses TRBV7-2 and TRBJ2-2; 10 bases agree with TRBD2. J was trimmed by 7 bases and V by 3 bases; bases with no gene match: 5. Looked up from germline, CDR1 is SGHTA and CDR2 is FQGNSA. The CDR3 contains 15 residues.

The chain employs TRBV30 and TRBJ2-7; 9 bases map to TRBD2. In germline, CDR1 is GTSNPN, CDR2 SVGIG (reference sequence). This CDR3 has 14 amino acids. Trimming cost V 4 bases and J 2 bases; bases outside gene matches: 6. As DNA, the CDR3 is TGTGCCTGGAAGGCTAGCGGGACCCCCTACGAGCAGTACTTC. Translating it yields CAWKASGTPYEQYF.

J is TRBJ2-7 and V is TRBV5-1, with 9 positions matching TRBD1. Germline V gene sequence: CDR1 SGHRS, CDR2 YFSETQ. This CDR3 spans 15 amino acids. With 0 bases clipped from V and 5 bases from J, the junction kept 6 bases outside the gene matches. Here the CDR3 reads CASSLDTGGLDEQYF. For the CDR3, the DNA is TGCGCCAGCAGCTTGGATACAGGGGGCCTCGACGAGCAGTACTTC.

The J gene is TRBJ1-1, the V gene TRBV6-6; 10 bases are a match to TRBD1. With 7 bases clipped from V and 8 bases from J, the junction kept 10 bases outside the gene matches. This CDR3 has 14 amino acids. Germline CDR1 is MNHNY and CDR2 is SVGAGI (reference sequence). CDR3 amino acids: CASTRQGASTEAFF. The CDR3 DNA reads TGTGCCAGCACCCGACAGGGGGCGAGCACAGAAGCTTTCTTT.

This clone was counted a single time. This sequence joins TRBV5-1 and TRBJ1-1; 8 bases are shared with TRBD1. Germline V lookup: CDR1 SGHRS, CDR2 YFSETQ. V trimming: 7 bases; J trimming: 5 bases; junction bases outside the gene matches: 10. CDR3 length: 14 amino acids. CDR3: CASWEDRVGTEAFF. Written as DNA, the CDR3 is TGCGCCAGCTGGGAGGACAGGGTGGGGACTGAAGCTTTCTTT.

The chain links TRBV5-3 to TRBJ2-1, with TRBD2 as a possible D gene (5 bases). TRBV5-3 is marked as an open reading frame, function uncertain. CDR3 length: 11 amino acids. Trimming cost V 4 bases and J 8 bases, with 7 bases left between them. Here the CDR3 DNA reads TGTGCCAGAAGCCGGCGGGATGAGCAGTTCTTC. Translation gives CARSRRDEQFF.

V usage is TRBV6-5 and J usage is TRBJ2-7; 10 bases line up with TRBD2. Germline loops: CDR1 MNHEY, CDR2 SVGAGI. The CDR3 has 16 amino acids. Losses at the gene ends were 2 bases for V and 2 bases for J; bases not matched to a gene: 6. CDR3 loop: CASSYGGSGRTYEQYF. The DNA for the CDR3 is TGTGCCAGCAGTTACGGGGGTAGCGGGAGGACCTACGAGCAGTACTTC.

The chain joins TRBV27 to TRBJ2-3; D not certain. The length of the CDR3 is 13 residues. The V end lost 4 bases, the J end lost 2 bases, and 7 bases lay between the germline ends. Germline CDR1 reads MNHEY; CDR2 reads SMNVEV (reference sequence). The CDR3, as DNA: TGTGCCAGCAGTTGGGCCTCCACAGATACGCAGTATTTT. Protein sequence: CASSWASTDTQYF.

The J gene is TRBJ2-2, the V gene TRBV4-3; 11 nucleotides line up with TRBD2. This CDR3 comprises 20 residues. Germline values: CDR1 LGHNA, CDR2 YSLEER. V was pared by 0 bases and J by 3 bases, with 12 bases of the junction left unmatched. This CDR3 is CASSQDRTSGREGDTGELFF. CDR3 DNA sequence: TGCGCCAGCAGCCAAGATAGAACTAGCGGGAGAGAGGGGGACACCGGGGAGCTGTTTTTT.

The chain combines TRBV30 with TRBJ1-1; 7 positions match TRBD1. Germline values: CDR1 GTSNPN, CDR2 SVGIG (reference sequence). J was trimmed by 3 bases and V by 0 bases; bases with no gene match: 7. The CDR3 spans 15 residues. CDR3 region: CAWSVKYRGDTEAFF. The CDR3 DNA sequence: TGTGCCTGGAGTGTTAAGTACAGGGGCGACACTGAAGCTTTCTTT.

The V call is TRBV19, the J call TRBJ2-7, with 10 positions matching TRBD1. The V and J ends lost 9 bases and 2 bases, in that order; junction bases with no gene match: 10. CDR3 length equals 15 residues. Germline V gene data show CDR1 as LNHDA and CDR2 as SQIVND (reference sequence). The CDR3 sequence: CASRGRGTGAYEQYF. The CDR3 DNA reads as TGTGCCAGCCGCGGCAGGGGGACAGGGGCCTACGAGCAGTACTTC.

This chain joins TRBV30 and TRBJ1-1; D not certain. The length of the CDR3 is 11 residues. V dropped 2 bases and J dropped 6 bases, with 7 bases sitting between them. The germline CDR1 and CDR2 sequences are GTSNPN and SVGIG (reference sequence). This CDR3 reads CAWSPNAEAFF. The CDR3 coding sequence is TGTGCCTGGAGTCCTAATGCTGAAGCTTTCTTT.

V usage is TRBV9 and J usage is TRBJ1-4; 10 positions match TRBD1. The CDR3 is made up of 18 amino acids. Germline trimming cut 3 bases from V and 5 bases from J; bases unmatched to any gene: 13. In germline, CDR1 is SGDLS, CDR2 YYNGEE. The chain's CDR3 is CASSAPGDRGSGNEKLFF. CDR3 DNA: TGTGCCAGCAGCGCGCCCGGGGACAGGGGCTCGGGGAATGAAAAACTGTTTTTT.

The chain uses TRBV19 and TRBJ1-5; maybe TRBD1 (5 bases). From germline, CDR1 is LNHDA and CDR2 SQIVND (reference sequence). Trimming cost V 7 bases and J 4 bases, with 14 bases left between them. The CDR3 loop spans 14 amino acids. CDR3 in DNA: TGTGCCAGTACCCTCCAGGGAAGAAATCAGCCCCAGCATTTT. Translated: CASTLQGRNQPQHF.

This CDR3 is CASSSEAADTQYF. CDR3 DNA: TGTGCCAGCAGCTCGGAGGCTGCAGATACGCAGTATTTT. This rearrangement joins TRBV5-4 to TRBJ2-3; possible D gene TRBD2, 5 bases. The CDR3 covers 13 residues. CDR1 SGHNT and CDR2 YYREEE come from the germline V gene (reference sequence). Trimming removed 3 bases at V and 4 bases at J, with 9 bases between.

The chain uses TRBV6-5 and TRBJ1-2; the D gene is possibly TRBD1 (6 bases). The CDR3 loop spans 13 amino acids. V lost 5 bases and J 7 bases, leaving 14 bases between the germline ends. CDR1 is MNHEY and CDR2 is SVGAGI in the germline V gene. The CDR3 reads CASSLQGFGGYTF. The CDR3 nucleotides are TGTGCCAGCAGTCTACAGGGTTTTGGTGGCTACACCTTC.

The DNA for the CDR3 is TGCGCCAGCAGCCTCGAACACGGGGGCTACACCTTC. Encoded protein: CASSLEHGGYTF. V usage is TRBV4-3 and J usage is TRBJ1-2; D ambiguous. CDR1 LGHNA and CDR2 YSLEER come from the germline V gene. The CDR3 is 12 residues long. The V end lost 4 bases, the J end lost 8 bases, and 11 bases lay between the germline ends.

The CDR3: CASSLGLAETNTQYF. As DNA, the CDR3 is TGCGCCAGTTCTCTTGGACTAGCGGAGACTAATACGCAGTATTTT. The V and J genes are TRBV4-3 and TRBJ2-3; 10 bases map to TRBD2. The J segment lost 7 bases and the V segment lost 9 bases, leaving 13 bases of the junction unmatched. Germline V gives CDR1 LGHNA, CDR2 YSLEER. There are 15 residues in the CDR3.

This sequence joins TRBV28 and TRBJ2-2; 9 bases are shared with TRBD2. J was trimmed by 6 bases and V by 2 bases; bases with no gene match: 1. The CDR3 runs to 14 residues. Germline V gene sequence: CDR1 MDHEN, CDR2 SYDVKM. Here the CDR3 reads CASSLAGGPGELFF. DNA for the CDR3: TGTGCCAGCAGTTTAGCGGGAGGGCCCGGGGAGCTGTTTTTT.

This clone showed up just once. The chain links TRBV6-6 to TRBJ1-5; 9 bases map to TRBD1. The CDR3 loop spans 12 amino acids. Per the germline V gene, CDR1 is MNHNY and CDR2 is SVGAGI (reference sequence). Trimming removed 10 bases from V and 7 bases from J; junction bases left unmatched: 5. The chain's CDR3 is CATGTGNQPQHF. The CDR3 DNA reads TGTGCCACCGGGACAGGGAACCAGCCCCAGCATTTT.

The chain couples TRBV27 to TRBJ1-6, with D perhaps matching TRBD1 (6 bases). CDR1 MNHEY and CDR2 SMNVEV come from the germline V gene (reference sequence). This CDR3 region has 13 residues. Deletions cut 5 bases from V and 9 bases from J, with 11 bases between. The CDR3 sequence is CASSLRTVSPLHF. As DNA, the CDR3 is TGTGCCAGCAGTCTGCGGACAGTTTCACCCCTCCACTTT.

The chain combines TRBV18 with TRBJ2-7; tentatively, D is TRBD2 (6 bases). The CDR3 consists of 14 residues. Between the trimmed V and J ends, which lost 3 bases and 0 bases, there was a span of 9 bases. Germline-derived CDR1 and CDR2 are KGHSH and LQKENI. The CDR3 spells CASSPGLLSYEQYF. For the CDR3, the DNA is TGTGCCAGCTCACCGGGACTCCTCTCCTACGAGCAGTACTTC. The full variable domain, in which reference TRBV18 and TRBJ2-7 provide the parts outside the CDR3, is NAGVMQNPRHLVRRRGQEARLRCSPMKGHSHVYWYRQLPEEGLKFMVYLQKENIIDESGMPKERFSAEFPKEGPSILRIQQVVRGDSAAYFCASSPGLLSYEQYFGPGTRLTVT.